The 15 T cell receptor beta chains reported below all come from one sample, sequenced in a study of beta chain features in type 1 diabetes. General observations from the study: Shortening that was moderate but significant affected the TCRB CDR3s of Type 1 diabetes patients in all four CD4+ subsets.

No antigen has been identified for these receptors. Expressed TCRB transcripts were sequenced, since all the RNA that had been isolated was reverse transcribed. The method was immunoSEQ multiplex PCR; TCRdb's version includes in-frame clones alone and lacks a portion of them. The repertoire holds hundreds of thousands of clones, with around an eighth as singletons. The sequencing sample was made of naive CD4+ T cells from blood. The receptors originated from a man aged 18 to 35 with type 1 diabetes.

This clone came up a few times. The chain uses TRBV9 and TRBJ2-1; D could derive from TRBD1 or TRBD2 (5 bases each). Germline assignment: CDR1 SGDLS and CDR2 YYNGEE. CDR3 length equals 15 residues. V lost 3 bases, J lost 2 bases, and 12 bases lay in between. The CDR3 nucleotides read TGTGCCAGCAGCGCAGCCGGGGCTACCTACAATGAGCAGTTCTTC. Translating it yields CASSAAGATYNEQFF. Full variable domain (outside the CDR3, taken from reference TRBV9 and TRBJ2-1): DSGVTQTPKHLITATGQRVTLRCSPRSGDLSVYWYQQSLDQGLQFLIQYYNGEERAKGNILERFSAQQFPDLHSELNLSSLELGDSALYFCASSAAGATYNEQFFGPGTRLTVL.

The rearrangement uses TRBV2 and TRBJ2-3, with D hard to call. Germline V lookup: CDR1 SNHLY, CDR2 FYNNEI. The CDR3 is made up of 11 amino acids. V lost 5 bases to trimming and J lost 6 bases, with 6 bases between them. CDR3 sequence (DNA): TGTGCCAGCAGTACTGGGGATACGCAGTATTTT. Its translation is CASSTGDTQYF.

V gene TRBV7-2 combines with J gene TRBJ2-7; 12 bases align to TRBD1. The germline gives CDR1 SGHTA, CDR2 FQGNSA. The V segment lost 5 bases and the J segment 4 bases; nucleotides outside the gene matches: 9. The CDR3 is 16 amino acids. In nucleotides, the CDR3 is TGTGCCAGCAGCATAAGACCGGGACAGGGGGCTTACGAGCAGTACTTC. Translating gives CASSIRPGQGAYEQYF.

This clone was found a few times. The chain recombines TRBV2 with TRBJ2-2; D is unclear. The CDR3 sequence is 14 residues long. V shed 6 bases and J shed 2 bases, with 10 bases lying between them. From germline, CDR1 is SNHLY and CDR2 FYNNEI. This chain's CDR3 is CASRRMDNTGELFF. CDR3 bases: TGTGCCAGCAGGAGGATGGATAACACCGGGGAGCTGTTTTTT.

There are a few counts of this clone. CDR3 residues: CAISESGVGAPDTQYF. The CDR3 nucleotides are TGTGCCATCAGTGAGTCGGGGGTGGGAGCCCCAGATACGCAGTATTTT. The rearrangement uses TRBV10-3 and TRBJ2-3; either TRBD1 or TRBD2 may supply D (5 bases each). The CDR3 has 16 residues. V was clipped by 0 bases and J by 4 bases, with 14 bases between them. The germline V gene has CDR1 ENHRY and CDR2 SYGVKD.

This clone was detected only a few times. The chain employs TRBV5-4 and TRBJ2-1; 10 bases match TRBD2. The CDR3 runs 15 residues. Losses at the gene ends were 4 bases for V and 4 bases for J; bases not matched to a gene: 5. Germline values: CDR1 SGHNT, CDR2 YYREEE (reference sequence). Here the CDR3 DNA reads TGTGCCAGCAGCCCTACTAGCGGGGAGTACAATGAGCAGTTCTTC. This codes for CASSPTSGEYNEQFF.

The chain links TRBV6-5 to TRBJ2-7; TRBD1 might be the D (6 bases). There are 14 residues in the CDR3. Trimming stripped 6 bases from V and 2 bases from J, with 14 bases between. CDR1 MNHEY and CDR2 SVGAGI come from the germline V gene. The CDR3 here is CASRPGVATYEQYF. In DNA form, the CDR3 reads TGTGCCAGCAGGCCAGGGGTCGCAACCTACGAGCAGTACTTC.

A word on this clone: Its ends do not fully match the called genes, so a read error is possible. The CDR3 spells CASSFTGSNEQFF. The CDR3 DNA sequence: TGTGCTAGCAGCTTCACCGGAAGCAATGAGCAGTTCTTC. The chain links TRBV7-7 to TRBJ2-1; D call uncertain. The CDR3 loop spans 13 amino acids. Germline values: CDR1 SSHAT, CDR2 FNYEAQ (reference sequence).

This clone appeared a few times. CDR3 nucleotide sequence: TGTGCCTGGGGCGGGACAGGAAATTCACCCCTCCACTTT. Amino acid sequence: CAWGGTGNSPLHF. The chain employs TRBV30 and TRBJ1-6, with 8 bases aligning to TRBD1. Germline CDR1 and CDR2: GTSNPN and SVGIG (reference sequence). There are 13 residues in the CDR3. V trimming: 5 bases; J trimming: 7 bases; junction bases outside the gene matches: 4.

This clone appeared a few times. The genes are TRBV29-1 and TRBJ2-3; D possibly corresponds to TRBD2 (6 bases). The CDR3 spans 12 residues. From germline, CDR1 is SQVTM and CDR2 ANQGSEA. V lost 6 bases and J lost 5, with 12 bases in between. The chain's CDR3 is CSVGTDKDTQYF. CDR3 in DNA: TGCAGCGTCGGGACTGATAAAGATACGCAGTATTTT.

V usage is TRBV7-9 and J usage is TRBJ1-1; D unclear. Per the germline V gene, CDR1 is SEHNR and CDR2 is FQNEAQ (reference sequence). The CDR3 spans 18 residues. Trimming took off 8 bases at V and 5 bases at J, with 30 bases between the two ends. The CDR3 bases are TGTGCCAGCGGAGGCGGCCCTAAGACTGCGTCAGGAAGGACTGAAGCTTTCTTT. Its translation: CASGGGPKTASGRTEAFF. Full variable domain (missing parts from reference TRBV7-9 and TRBJ1-1): DTGVSQNPRHKITKRGQNVTFRCDPISEHNRLYWYRQTLGQGPEFLTYFQNEAQLEKSRLLSDRFSAERPKGSFSTLEIQRTEQGDSAMYLCASGGGPKTASGRTEAFFGQGTRLTVV.

J is TRBJ2-3 and V is TRBV5-1; 8 bases fit TRBD2. The CDR3 sequence is 17 residues long. Germline CDR1 reads SGHRS; CDR2 reads YFSETQ. J lost 0 bases, V lost 0 bases, and 6 bases had no gene match. The CDR3 coding sequence is TGCGCCAGCAGCTTGGGGGCAGCGGGAGCTAGCACAGATACGCAGTATTTT. This sequence encodes CASSLGAAGASTDTQYF. The entire variable domain, with the rest obtained from reference TRBV5-1 and TRBJ2-3, is as follows: KAGVTQTPRYLIKTRGQQVTLSCSPISGHRSVSWYQQTPGQGLQFLFEYFSETQRNKGNFPGRFSGRQFSNSRSEMNVSTLELGDSALYLCASSLGAAGASTDTQYFGPGTRLTVL.

This clone was detected once. V gene TRBV2 combines with J gene TRBJ1-2, with D maybe TRBD1 (5 bases). V was clipped by 4 bases and J by 5 bases, with 11 bases between them. The CDR3 consists of 13 residues. In germline, CDR1 is SNHLY, CDR2 FYNNEI. CDR3 sequence (DNA): TGTGCCAGCAGTGCAGGGTTGTCTTATGGCTACACCTTC. Translated, it gives CASSAGLSYGYTF.

The chain couples TRBV7-2 to TRBJ2-4; no clear D gene. The CDR3 is made up of 13 amino acids. The V gene lost 4 bases and the J gene lost 8 bases, with 12 bases spanning the gap. The germline gives CDR1 SGHTA, CDR2 FQGNSA. The CDR3 protein is CASSSVHADIQYF. The CDR3 DNA is TGTGCCAGCAGCTCCGTCCATGCGGACATTCAGTACTTC.

The chain has TRBV29-1 and TRBJ2-3; no definite D call. This CDR3 is 12 amino acids long. V was trimmed by 5 bases and J by 5 bases, leaving 11 bases between them. Germline V gene lookup returns CDR1 SQVTM and CDR2 ANQGSEA. The CDR3 is CSVSGLGDTQYF. The CDR3 DNA sequence: TGCAGCGTTTCCGGGTTGGGAGATACGCAGTATTTT.